The 31 T cell receptor beta chains below all came from one sample that was sequenced in a study of T cell repertoires in cytomegalovirus infection. TCRdb re-called the reads through MiXCR, storing one row per CDR3 protein. The sample has fewer than 200,000 distinct CDR3 sequences, roughly a fifth seen once. Sequenced: PBMCs. The origin of the receptors is a human donor in good health (CMV status not recorded). Some clones in this sample may be carry-over from other donors' samples.

This clonotype was found a few times. The J gene is TRBJ1-1, the V gene TRBV7-8; 10 bases align to TRBD1. V lost 5 bases, J lost 4 bases, and 7 bases stayed unmatched. Germline CDR1 reads SGHVS; CDR2 reads FQNEAQ. This CDR3 contains 15 residues. The DNA for the CDR3 is TGTGCCAGCAGCGCTCGACAGGGGGCGCGCACTGAAGCTTTCTTT. Its translation is CASSARQGARTEAFF.

The chain has TRBV6-6 and TRBJ2-1; 8 bases fit TRBD1. The CDR3 length is 15 residues. The trim removed 6 bases at V and 3 bases at J, leaving 7 bases unmatched. The V gene's germline CDR1 is MNHNY and CDR2 SVGAGI (reference sequence). In nucleotides, the CDR3 is TGTGCCAGCAGAAACCGGGACAGGAACTACAATGAGCAGTTCTTC. It codes for CASRNRDRNYNEQFF.

The chain combines TRBV15 with TRBJ2-5, with D possibly being TRBD2 (7 bases). The germline V gene encodes CDR1 LNHNV and CDR2 YYDKDF (reference sequence). Trimming cost V 5 bases and J 5 bases, with 21 bases left between them. CDR3 length equals 16 residues. The CDR3 is CATSVDRGARGETQYF. The CDR3 coding sequence is TGTGCCACCAGCGTCGACCGGGGGGCCCGCGGGGAGACCCAGTACTTC.

This clonotype was picked up many times. J is TRBJ2-7 and V is TRBV5-6; 10 nucleotides agree with TRBD1. CDR3 length: 14 amino acids. Trimming took 4 bases from V and 3 from J; bases not matched to a gene: 4. The germline V gene encodes CDR1 SGHDT and CDR2 YYEEEE. The CDR3: CASSRQGANYEQYF. CDR3 DNA: TGTGCCAGCAGCCGACAGGGGGCGAACTACGAGCAGTACTTC.

This clonotype was detected ten times or more. The V and J genes are TRBV11-2 and TRBJ2-4; D is unresolved. CDR3 length: 15 residues. Germline lookup yields CDR1 SGHAT and CDR2 FQNNGV. V lost 0 bases, J lost 0 bases, and 6 bases lay in between. The CDR3 sequence: CASSLEGIAKNIQYF. The CDR3 bases are TGTGCCAGCAGCTTAGAGGGGATAGCCAAAAACATTCAGTACTTC. Combining the CDR3 with reference TRBV11-2 and TRBJ2-4 gives the whole variable domain EAGVAQSPRYKIIEKRQSVAFWCNPISGHATLYWYQQILGQGPKLLIQFQNNGVVDDSQLPKDRFSAERLKGVDSTLKIQPAKLEDSAVYLCASSLEGIAKNIQYFGAGTRLSVL.

V usage is TRBV2 and J usage is TRBJ2-4; TRBD1 is a possible D gene (6 bases). V shed 11 bases and J shed 1 base, with 15 bases lying between them. The CDR3 consists of 14 residues. The germline V gene has CDR1 SNHLY and CDR2 FYNNEI. The CDR3 nucleotides read TGTGCCCTTGCGTCAGGGGAGGCCAAAAACATTCAGTACTTC. Translating it yields CALASGEAKNIQYF.

This clonotype occurred a few times. As DNA, the CDR3 is TGTGCCACCAGCGGTCGGGGGCTCGACACAGATACGCAGTATTTT. Its translation is CATSGRGLDTDTQYF. This chain uses TRBV15 with TRBJ2-3; D could derive from TRBD1 or TRBD2 (6 bases each). The germline V gene has CDR1 LNHNV and CDR2 YYDKDF (reference sequence). Deletions cut 5 bases from V and 2 bases from J, with 14 bases between. CDR3 size: 15 residues.

This clonotype has only a few counts. The rearrangement uses TRBV4-3 and TRBJ2-4; D is uncertain. CDR3 length: 15 amino acids. Per germline, CDR1 LGHNA and CDR2 YSLEER. V was cut by 1 base and J by 0 bases, with 7 bases left in between. The CDR3 reads CASSQGDSAKNIQYF. The CDR3 region has the DNA TGCGCCAGCAGCCAAGGCGATTCAGCCAAAAACATTCAGTACTTC.

The table lists this clonotype with many counts. V is TRBV7-2 and J is TRBJ2-3; TRBD2 agrees at 10 bases. V was clipped by 2 bases and J by 1 base; unmatched bases: 3. The CDR3 is 16 amino acids. Germline-derived CDR1 and CDR2 are SGHTA and FQGNSA. CDR3 residues: CASSLRSGRGTDTQYF. CDR3 DNA sequence: TGTGCCAGCAGCTTAAGAAGCGGGAGGGGCACAGATACGCAGTATTTT.

CDR3 nucleotides: TGTGCCAGCAGCCCGTCGGTTCAGTCTAACTCCTACAATGAGCAGTTCTTC. Its translation is CASSPSVQSNSYNEQFF. This chain connects TRBV7-2 to TRBJ2-1; D is unresolved. This CDR3 contains 17 residues. Trimming pared 5 bases from V and 0 bases from J, leaving 17 bases between. CDR1 SGHTA and CDR2 FQGNSA come from the germline V gene.

V and J are TRBV19 and TRBJ1-2; 8 bases align to TRBD1. J gave up 6 bases and V 3 bases, and 6 bases lay outside the gene matches. Germline V gene data show CDR1 as LNHDA and CDR2 as SQIVND (reference sequence). CDR3 size: 14 residues. The CDR3 protein is CASSMRTGKNGYTF. The CDR3 DNA reads TGTGCCAGTAGTATGCGGACAGGGAAGAATGGCTACACCTTC.

The rearrangement links TRBV29-1 to TRBJ1-5; D uncertain. The CDR3 loop spans 13 amino acids. V shed 7 bases and J shed 7 bases, with 17 bases lying between them. The germline CDR1 and CDR2 sequences are SQVTM and ANQGSEA. As DNA, the CDR3 is TGCAGCGCATACGAGGATCACAGACAGCCCCAGCATTTT. This codes for CSAYEDHRQPQHF.

This clonotype showed up just once. The chain uses TRBV11-3 and TRBJ1-2; a weak D match, TRBD1 (6 bases). Deletions cut 4 bases from V and 2 bases from J, with 17 bases between. Germline CDR1 is SGHNT and CDR2 is YENEEA. The CDR3 contains 16 residues. The CDR3 bases are TGTGCCAGCAGCTCACACAGGGAGAGTGCGAACTATGGCTACACCTTC. Translating it yields CASSSHRESANYGYTF.

This clonotype was seen more than once but under ten times. The chain employs TRBV7-9 and TRBJ2-6; maybe TRBD2 (5 bases). In germline, CDR1 is SEHNR, CDR2 FQNEAQ (reference sequence). The CDR3 is 16 amino acids. Trimming left V 3 bases short and J 4 bases short, with 13 bases between. CDR3 in amino acids: CASSLLATWGANVLTF. The CDR3 DNA sequence: TGTGCCAGCAGCTTGTTAGCGACGTGGGGGGCCAACGTCCTGACTTTC. Variable domain in full (rest from reference TRBV7-9 and TRBJ2-6): DTGVSQNPRHKITKRGQNVTFRCDPISEHNRLYWYRQTLGQGPEFLTYFQNEAQLEKSRLLSDRFSAERPKGSFSTLEIQRTEQGDSAMYLCASSLLATWGANVLTFGAGSRLTVL.

This chain connects TRBV7-8 to TRBJ2-7; D is perhaps TRBD1 (5 bases). V dropped 0 bases and J dropped 1 base, with 7 bases sitting between them. From germline, CDR1 is SGHVS and CDR2 FQNEAQ. The length of the CDR3 is 14 residues. The CDR3 nucleotides are TGTGCCAGCAGCTTAGCGGACACATCCTACGAGCAGTACTTC. Translating gives CASSLADTSYEQYF. The full variable domain, with the rest looked up from reference TRBV7-8 and TRBJ2-7, is GAGVSQSPRYKVAKRGQDVALRCDPISGHVSLFWYQQALGQGPEFLTYFQNEAQLDKSGLPSDRFFAERPEGSVSTLKIQRTQQEDSAVYLCASSLADTSYEQYFGPGTRLTVT.

The chain couples TRBV19 to TRBJ2-7; D possibly corresponds to TRBD1 (5 bases). This CDR3 has 12 amino acids. V lost 4 bases and J lost 6, with 10 bases in between. Germline CDR1 LNHDA, CDR2 SQIVND (reference sequence). This CDR3 is CASSTQGFEQYF. The CDR3 DNA reads as TGTGCCAGTAGTACTCAGGGTTTCGAGCAGTACTTC.

This clonotype has a handful of counts. This chain connects TRBV20-1 to TRBJ1-1; maybe TRBD1 (5 bases). V was clipped by 3 bases and J by 5 bases, with 13 bases between them. This CDR3 has 13 amino acids. Germline V gives CDR1 DFQATT, CDR2 SNEGSKA (reference sequence). The chain's CDR3 is CSARKGPGTEAFF. The CDR3 DNA is TGCAGTGCTAGGAAGGGGCCGGGGACTGAAGCTTTCTTT.

A few counts support this clonotype. V usage is TRBV10-1 and J usage is TRBJ2-2; 11 positions agree with TRBD1. The V gene's germline CDR1 is WNHNN and CDR2 SYGVQD (reference sequence). Germline trimming cut 5 bases from V and 4 bases from J; bases unmatched to any gene: 9. This CDR3 region has 17 residues. The CDR3 spells CASSPVPGQGGTGELFF. In nucleotides, the CDR3 is TGCGCCAGCAGTCCTGTACCGGGACAGGGGGGCACCGGGGAGCTGTTTTTT.

CDR3 coding DNA: TGTGCCGGGACTAATGTGGGGGGGGGCCGCAATGAGCAGTTCTTC. It specifies CAGTNVGGGRNEQFF. V is TRBV30 and J is TRBJ2-1; possible D gene TRBD2, 7 bases. V was clipped by 8 bases and J by 6 bases, with 23 bases between them. Germline CDR1 reads GTSNPN; CDR2 reads SVGIG (reference sequence). The CDR3 has 15 residues.

This clonotype came up a few times. The V call is TRBV12-3 or TRBV12-4, the J call TRBJ2-7; possible D gene TRBD1, 7 bases. This CDR3 has 14 residues. V was cut by 6 bases and J by 3 bases, with 15 bases left in between. For the CDR3, the DNA is TGTGCCAGCAGAGCTCAGGGGGGTGGCTACGAGCAGTACTTC. Protein product: CASRAQGGGYEQYF.

The table lists this clonotype with many counts. This rearrangement joins TRBV4-3 to TRBJ2-7, with D possibly called TRBD1 or TRBD2 (5 bases each). The V end lost 8 bases, the J end lost 4 bases, and 15 bases lay between the germline ends. Looked up from germline, CDR1 is LGHNA and CDR2 is YSLEER. The CDR3 is 13 amino acids. DNA for the CDR3: TGCGCCAGCTCCATTGGGTGGGGGTACGAGCAGTACTTC. This encodes CASSIGWGYEQYF.

This clonotype is a singleton in its sample. The conserved final phenylalanine or tryptophan is absent from the CDR3, which likely points to a read error. V and J are TRBV19 and TRBJ2-6, with D hard to call. Deletions cut 5 bases from V and 0 bases from J, with 5 bases between. Germline V lookup: CDR1 LNHDA, CDR2 SQIVND (reference sequence). There are 14 residues in the CDR3. CDR3 in DNA: TGTGCCAGTAGTGTTACCTCTGGGGCCAACGTCCTGACTGTC. Its protein is CASSVTSGANVLTV.

This clonotype turned up a few times. The chain uses TRBV29-1 and TRBJ2-7; D is tentatively TRBD1 or TRBD2 (5 bases each). Germline V CDR1 and CDR2: SQVTM, ANQGSEA. The CDR3 is 12 amino acids. V was pared by 4 bases and J by 2 bases, with 9 bases between. This CDR3 is CSVGLGAYEQYF. The CDR3 bases are TGCAGCGTTGGGTTGGGGGCCTACGAGCAGTACTTC.

This clonotype appeared a few times. The gene calls are TRBV29-1 and TRBJ2-2; TRBD2 aligns across 11 bases. Germline V gene data show CDR1 as SQVTM and CDR2 as ANQGSEA. The CDR3 extends over 15 amino acids. The ends lost 6 bases at V and 8 bases at J; junction bases unmatched: 11. The CDR3 reads CSVFGTSGLKGELFF. CDR3 sequence (DNA): TGCAGCGTCTTCGGGACTAGCGGCCTCAAAGGGGAGCTGTTTTTT.

This rearrangement joins TRBV12-3 or TRBV12-4 to TRBJ1-1, with D maybe TRBD1 (5 bases). Trimming took 2 bases from V and 5 from J, leaving 12 bases between them. This CDR3 contains 14 residues. The CDR3 bases are TGTGCCAGCAGTTTATGGGGGGGAACAACTGAAGCTTTCTTT. Translation gives CASSLWGGTTEAFF.

Many counts were recorded for this clonotype. The chain employs TRBV7-9 and TRBJ1-1; tentative D call: TRBD1 (5 bases). The CDR3 contains 13 residues. The V gene lost 5 bases and the J gene lost 3 bases, with 10 bases spanning the gap. Germline-derived CDR1 and CDR2 are SEHNR and FQNEAQ (reference sequence). CDR3 nucleotide sequence: TGTGCCAGCAGCGTGGGGCCTGACACTGAAGCTTTCTTT. It yields the protein CASSVGPDTEAFF.

In DNA form, the CDR3 reads TGCGCCAGCAGTCGCCCCCGGGAGCGGGAGGAACGTTACGAGCAGTACTTC. Translated: CASSRPREREERYEQYF. The V and J genes are TRBV23-1 and TRBJ2-7; TRBD2 aligns across 9 bases. TRBV23-1 is treated as an ORF (open reading frame) with a function not yet certain. The CDR3 has 17 residues. The junction had 14 bases not matched to a gene; V was cut back by 4 bases and J by 4 bases.

This chain links TRBV29-1 with TRBJ2-1, with TRBD2 matching over 9 bases. There are 15 residues in the CDR3. CDR1 and CDR2 (germline): SQVTM, ANQGSEA. Unmatched junction bases numbered 11, after V lost 5 bases and J lost 6 bases. This CDR3 is CSVRRAGGRFNEQFF. The CDR3 DNA is TGCAGCGTTCGTCGGGCGGGAGGGAGGTTCAATGAGCAGTTCTTC.

The chain has TRBV2 and TRBJ2-2; TRBD2 matches 12 bases. Germline V gene data show CDR1 as SNHLY and CDR2 as FYNNEI. The J segment lost 1 base and the V segment lost 2 bases, leaving 5 bases of the junction unmatched. This CDR3 region has 18 residues. CDR3 DNA sequence: TGTGCCAGCAGTGAAACTAGCGGGAGGCCCGTGAACACCGGGGAGCTGTTTTTT. Its translation: CASSETSGRPVNTGELFF.

This clonotype turned up a few times. The CDR3 bases are TGTGCCAGCAGGTCGGGAGTTTATAGCAATCAGCCCCAGCATTTT. The encoded protein is CASRSGVYSNQPQHF. The rearrangement links TRBV6-1 to TRBJ1-5; D ambiguous. V was trimmed by 6 bases and J by 0 bases, leaving 12 bases between them. This CDR3 is built from 15 residues. Per germline, CDR1 MNHNS and CDR2 SASEGT.

This clonotype was picked up many times. One end of the junction does not line up with germline, which may come from a read error. This chain links TRBV7-7 with TRBJ2-1; 9 bases fit TRBD2. CDR3 length: 16 amino acids. Per the germline V gene, CDR1 is SSHAT and CDR2 is FNYEAQ (reference sequence). The CDR3 loop is CASSLAPSGTYNEQFF. The CDR3 coding sequence is TGTGCTAGCAGCTTAGCCCCTAGCGGGACCTACAATGAGCAGTTCTTC.